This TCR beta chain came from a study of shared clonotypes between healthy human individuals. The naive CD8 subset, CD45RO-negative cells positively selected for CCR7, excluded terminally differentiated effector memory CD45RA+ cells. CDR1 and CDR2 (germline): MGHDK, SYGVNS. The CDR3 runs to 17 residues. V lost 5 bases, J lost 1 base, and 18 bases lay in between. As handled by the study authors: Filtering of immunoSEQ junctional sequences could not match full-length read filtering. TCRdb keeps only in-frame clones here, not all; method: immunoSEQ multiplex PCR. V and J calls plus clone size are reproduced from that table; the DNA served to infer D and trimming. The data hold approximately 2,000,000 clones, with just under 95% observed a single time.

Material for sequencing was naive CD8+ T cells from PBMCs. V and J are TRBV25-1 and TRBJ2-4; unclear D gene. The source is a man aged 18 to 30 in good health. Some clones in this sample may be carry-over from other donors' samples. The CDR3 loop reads CASSSDRLGRAKNIQYF. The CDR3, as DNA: TGTGCCAGCAGTTCTGATCGGTTAGGAAGGGCCAAAAACATTCAGTACTTC.